This T cell receptor beta chain was obtained from a study of T-cell memory formation after mild COVID-19. The CDR3 is made up of 15 amino acids. Looked up from germline, CDR1 is LGHNA and CDR2 is YSLEER. V dropped 0 bases and J dropped 5 bases, with 13 bases sitting between them. TCRdb itself ran the 5' RACE reads through MiXCR, one entry per CDR3 protein. This table holds some 200,000 distinct CDR3 sequences, around 8.8% found once. Sequencing used PBMCs or a T cell subset sorted from them (not recorded which). The sequence derives from a young man who had mild COVID-19 (a few samples of this study predate the infection). Cell type and time point are not known. The genes are TRBV4-3 and TRBJ2-5, with a possible D match to TRBD1 (5 bases). The CDR3 DNA follows: TGCGCCAGCAGCCAAGATCTAAGGGGCAGCGAGACCCAGTACTTC. It translates to CASSQDLRGSETQYF.